This entry lists 28 T cell receptor beta chains sequenced from one sample in a study of blood T cells in healthy people across ages. Primers used in a second PCR of about 6 to 11 cycles were a sample-barcoded 5' primer and a J-beta primer mix. Each CDR3 protein is one row after TCRdb ran MiXCR on the 5' RACE reads. In the table there are 700,000 or so distinct CDR3 sequences, roughly 41% of which are singletons. The sample consisted of blood. Source of these receptors: an elderly man in good health.

This clonotype was detected a few times. V gene TRBV20-1 combines with J gene TRBJ1-6; D unclear. Trimming removed 6 bases from V and 5 bases from J, with 17 bases in between. Germline V gene sequence: CDR1 DFQATT, CDR2 SNEGSKA (reference sequence). The CDR3 is 15 residues long. The CDR3 loop is CSATPFGPHNSPLHF. Written as DNA, the CDR3 is TGCAGTGCAACCCCCTTCGGTCCTCATAATTCACCCCTCCACTTT.

This clonotype was recorded a few times. The chain employs TRBV29-1 and TRBJ1-2, with TRBD1 identical over 8 bases. The CDR3 has 13 residues. V lost 3 bases and J lost 3; bases outside the gene matches: 3. Germline V gene lookup returns CDR1 SQVTM and CDR2 ANQGSEA. The CDR3 DNA is TGCAGCGTTGATGACAGGGGTGACTATGGCTACACCTTC. Translation gives CSVDDRGDYGYTF.

The chain joins TRBV7-2 to TRBJ2-3, with 7 bases identical to TRBD2. The V segment lost 4 bases and the J segment 4 bases; nucleotides outside the gene matches: 5. From germline, CDR1 is SGHTA and CDR2 FQGNSA. This CDR3 spans 14 amino acids. CDR3 coding DNA: TGTGCCAGCAGCTCCGATAGCGGGTCAGATACGCAGTATTTT. It codes for CASSSDSGSDTQYF.

V is TRBV18 and J is TRBJ2-7; 7 nucleotides line up with TRBD1. J lost 5 bases, V lost 3 bases, and 10 bases had no gene match. Germline V lookup: CDR1 KGHSH, CDR2 LQKENI. The CDR3 loop spans 15 amino acids. This CDR3 reads CASSPRQGSIHEQYF. The CDR3 DNA sequence: TGTGCCAGCTCACCCAGACAGGGCTCAATCCACGAGCAGTACTTC. The whole variable domain, remainder taken from reference TRBV18 and TRBJ2-7, is NAGVMQNPRHLVRRRGQEARLRCSPMKGHSHVYWYRQLPEEGLKFMVYLQKENIIDESGMPKERFSAEFPKEGPSILRIQQVVRGDSAAYFCASSPRQGSIHEQYFGPGTRLTVT.

The chain links TRBV12-3 or TRBV12-4 to TRBJ2-7, with TRBD2 matching over 7 bases. The CDR3 covers 15 residues. V trimming: 5 bases; J trimming: 4 bases; junction bases outside the gene matches: 11. The CDR3: CASSRRGGRMYEQYF. Written as DNA, the CDR3 is TGTGCCAGCAGTCGTAGGGGCGGGAGAATGTACGAGCAGTACTTC.

Ten or more counts support this clonotype. The chain carries TRBV4-3 and TRBJ2-5, with D possibly being TRBD1 (6 bases). The CDR3 is 16 amino acids. Deletions cut 3 bases from V and 1 base from J, with 15 bases between. The germline CDR1 and CDR2 sequences are LGHNA and YSLEER. The CDR3 is CASSQDTTGFQETQYF. The CDR3 DNA reads as TGCGCCAGCAGCCAGGACACTACAGGGTTCCAAGAGACCCAGTACTTC.

The rearrangement uses TRBV20-1 and TRBJ2-3; 9 bases line up with TRBD2. Germline CDR1 reads DFQATT; CDR2 reads SNEGSKA (reference sequence). The V and J ends lost 1 base and 0 bases, in that order; junction bases with no gene match: 11. The CDR3 has 18 amino acids. The CDR3 spells CSARGSLAGRSSTDTQYF. CDR3 nucleotide sequence: TGCAGTGCTAGAGGGAGTCTAGCGGGGCGTTCTAGCACAGATACGCAGTATTTT.

This clonotype was counted only a few times. V is TRBV9 and J is TRBJ2-5, with 10 bases identical to TRBD2. The CDR3 has 15 residues. V shed 5 bases and J 11 bases; nucleotides not matched to a gene: 15. Looked up from germline, CDR1 is SGDLS and CDR2 is YYNGEE. This CDR3 reads CASSRAGTSDDEQYF. CDR3 nucleotides: TGTGCCAGCAGTAGAGCCGGGACTAGCGATGATGAGCAGTACTTC.

V gene TRBV20-1 combines with J gene TRBJ2-1; D tentatively fits TRBD1 or TRBD2 (5 bases each). The V end lost 3 bases, the J end lost 3 bases, and 12 bases lay between the germline ends. This CDR3 contains 14 residues. The germline V gene has CDR1 DFQATT and CDR2 SNEGSKA (reference sequence). The chain's CDR3 is CSARGVRDYNEQFF. For the CDR3, the DNA is TGCAGTGCTAGGGGGGTTAGGGACTACAATGAGCAGTTCTTC.

The chain couples TRBV7-2 to TRBJ2-7; D possibly matches TRBD1 or TRBD2 (5 bases each). Germline CDR1 and CDR2: SGHTA and FQGNSA. The V end lost 5 bases, the J end lost 3 bases, and 17 bases lay between the germline ends. The CDR3 consists of 15 residues. Here the CDR3 DNA reads TGTGCCAGCAGCCAGGGTGCCGGGGCCCACTACGAGCAGTACTTC. Translation gives CASSQGAGAHYEQYF.

The V call is TRBV27, the J call TRBJ1-5; TRBD1 matches at 7 bases. This CDR3 region has 14 residues. Per the germline V gene, CDR1 is MNHEY and CDR2 is SMNVEV (reference sequence). Trimming at V came to 3 bases and at J to 6 bases, leaving 5 bases not matched to a gene. The CDR3 spells CASSFLRGGQPQHF. Here the CDR3 DNA reads TGTGCCAGCAGTTTTCTCAGGGGGGGTCAGCCCCAGCATTTT.

As for this clonotype: At one of its ends the junction is not consistent with the germline gene, which may arise from a read error. The chain uses TRBV9 and TRBJ2-4; TRBD2 agrees at 14 bases. CDR1 and CDR2 from the germline V gene are SGDLS and YYNGEE. The CDR3 sequence is 20 residues long. Here the CDR3 DNA reads TGTGCCAGCAGCGTAGGGATCGGGACTAGCGGGAGCTTAGCCAAAAACACTCAGTACTTC. Its translation is CASSVGIGTSGSLAKNTQYF.

A few counts support this clonotype. The genes are TRBV4-3 and TRBJ2-3; TRBD1 or TRBD2 may be the D gene (5 bases each). This CDR3 has 14 residues. The V gene's germline CDR1 is LGHNA and CDR2 YSLEER. With 4 bases removed from V and 4 bases from J, the gap between germline ends came to 12 bases. The CDR3 region has the DNA TGCGCCAGCAGCCTCGAGAGGGGCCCAGATACGCAGTATTTT. Translated, it gives CASSLERGPDTQYF.

This chain uses TRBV12-3 or TRBV12-4 with TRBJ2-5, with D tentatively TRBD1 (6 bases). CDR3 length equals 14 residues. V was cut by 8 bases and J by 4 bases, with 17 bases left in between. The CDR3, as DNA: TGTGCCAGCCGGGAAGCAGGGGTATTAGAGACCCAGTACTTC. Translation: CASREAGVLETQYF.

This rearrangement joins TRBV10-2 to TRBJ1-5, with 7 bases lining up with TRBD1. The CDR3 is made up of 14 amino acids. The V and J ends lost 3 bases and 3 bases, in that order; junction bases with no gene match: 2. Germline CDR1 is WSHSY and CDR2 is SAAADI. The CDR3 nucleotides read TGCGCCAGCAGTGAAAGGGGGCTCAATCAGCCCCAGCATTTT. Protein sequence: CASSERGLNQPQHF.

This clonotype occurred many times. With a much larger clone just one base away, this may be a read error. The gene calls are TRBV20-1 and TRBJ2-5; 15 positions agree with TRBD2. V lost 4 bases and J lost 11; bases outside the gene matches: 11. This CDR3 is built from 15 residues. Looked up from germline, CDR1 is DFQATT and CDR2 is SNEGSKA (reference sequence). For the CDR3, the DNA is TGCAGTGCTACGACCGGGACTAGCGGGGGGTGGGAGCAGTACTTC. This encodes CSATTGTSGGWEQYF.

The CDR3 here is CASSKLRSSYNEQYF. In DNA, the CDR3 is TGTGCCAGCAGCAAGCTTAGAAGCTCCTACAATGAGCAGTACTTC. The chain employs TRBV6-2 or TRBV6-3 and TRBJ2-1; D is unresolved. The J call may be faulty, since TRBJ2-7 better matches the DNA end. This CDR3 contains 15 residues. Per the germline V gene, CDR1 is MNHEY and CDR2 is SVGEGT.

The V and J genes are TRBV9 and TRBJ2-6; no definite D call. There are 15 residues in the CDR3. Trimming shortened V by 0 bases and J by 4 bases, and 8 bases separated the two germline ends. CDR1 is SGDLS, CDR2 YYNGEE, per germline. As DNA, the CDR3 is TGTGCCAGCAGCGTAGAAAAGACGGGGGCCAACGTCCTGACTTTC. Translated: CASSVEKTGANVLTF.

This clonotype was detected a few times. The rearrangement joins TRBV20-1 to TRBJ2-5, with D unresolved. The CDR3 runs 12 residues. Between the trimmed V and J ends, which lost 0 bases and 3 bases, there was a span of 5 bases. CDR1 is DFQATT and CDR2 is SNEGSKA in the germline V gene (reference sequence). The CDR3 sequence is CSARDLKETQYF. CDR3 sequence (DNA): TGCAGTGCTAGAGATCTGAAAGAGACCCAGTACTTC.

The chain carries TRBV20-1 and TRBJ2-4; D is perhaps TRBD1 or TRBD2 (5 bases each). CDR3 length equals 14 residues. V lost 3 bases and J 4 bases, leaving 13 bases between the germline ends. Germline lookup yields CDR1 DFQATT and CDR2 SNEGSKA (reference sequence). As DNA, the CDR3 is TGCAGTGCTAGGCTTGGGGGAGCTAAAAACATTCAGTACTTC. It specifies CSARLGGAKNIQYF.

The chain has TRBV6-2 or TRBV6-3 and TRBJ2-5, with a tentative D call TRBD2 (6 bases). CDR1 is MNHEY, CDR2 SVGEGT, per germline. Trimming shortened V by 5 bases and J by 11 bases, and 18 bases separated the two germline ends. The CDR3 runs 13 residues. CDR3 sequence reads: CASSGGLFYKQYF. The CDR3 DNA is TGTGCCAGCAGTGGGGGACTTTTCTACAAGCAGTACTTC.

The chain recombines TRBV12-3 or TRBV12-4 with TRBJ1-5; tentatively, D is TRBD1 (5 bases). Trimming stripped 1 base from V and 9 bases from J, with 16 bases between. The CDR3 has 15 amino acids. The CDR3 bases are TGTGCCAGCAGTTTAGTCGGGCAGGGCCAGACGCCCCAGCATTTT. It translates to CASSLVGQGQTPQHF.

The chain uses TRBV27 and TRBJ2-1; 10 nucleotides agree with TRBD2. This CDR3 is 16 amino acids long. V was clipped by 8 bases and J by 14 bases; unmatched bases: 21. The germline CDR1 and CDR2 sequences are MNHEY and SMNVEV (reference sequence). CDR3 nucleotides: TGTGCCAGCTTCTCCCGAGGGCTAGCGGGAGACTACAAGGAGTTCTTC. It yields the protein CASFSRGLAGDYKEFF.

The rearrangement joins TRBV7-9 to TRBJ1-1; D possibly corresponds to TRBD1 (5 bases). The CDR3 contains 13 residues. CDR1 is SEHNR and CDR2 is FQNEAQ in the germline V gene (reference sequence). Trimming left V 5 bases short and J 5 bases short, with 12 bases between. Written as DNA, the CDR3 is TGTGCCAGCAGCCGAGGGGTGGGAACTGAAGCTTTCTTT. This encodes CASSRGVGTEAFF.

This rearrangement joins TRBV7-2 to TRBJ2-4, with 8 nucleotides matching TRBD1. The J call may be mistaken, given a closer DNA end match to TRBJ2-5. The germline gives CDR1 SGHTA, CDR2 FQGNSA. The CDR3 loop spans 15 amino acids. CDR3 nucleotides: TGTGCCAGCAGCTGGACAGGGCCAGCTCAAGAGACCCAGTACTTC. This translates into CASSWTGPAQETQYF.

This clonotype was seen a handful of times. This chain's CDR3 is CASSVEVAGKDEQYF. The DNA for the CDR3 is TGTGCCAGCAGCGTAGAAGTGGCAGGGAAGGACGAGCAGTACTTC. The rearrangement uses TRBV9 and TRBJ2-7; tentatively, D is TRBD1 (5 bases). This CDR3 has 15 amino acids. The germline CDR1 and CDR2 sequences are SGDLS and YYNGEE. Trimming stripped 0 bases from V and 5 bases from J, with 15 bases between.

The genes are TRBV6-1 and TRBJ2-1, with no clear D. V was cut by 7 bases and J by 5 bases, with 15 bases left in between. The germline CDR1 and CDR2 sequences are MNHNS and SASEGT. CDR3 length: 14 amino acids. The CDR3 region is CASNRDPSNNEQFF. Written as DNA, the CDR3 is TGTGCCAGCAATAGGGATCCATCAAACAATGAGCAGTTCTTC.

The sample holds a few counts of this clonotype. DNA for the CDR3: TGTGCCAGCAGCCAAGACAGGTTCGGCTACACCTTC. Translated, it gives CASSQDRFGYTF. The chain employs TRBV14 and TRBJ1-2; D remains unclear. The germline CDR1 and CDR2 sequences are SGHDN and FVKESK. This CDR3 is 12 amino acids long. V lost 0 bases and J lost 8, with 7 bases in between.